This T cell receptor (beta chain) was recorded in a study of spatial heterogeneity in lung cancer. Time point specified: sample taken at primary tumor resection. The study sequenced unsorted whole RNA from tumor, nontumor lung or frozen PBMC. Each CDR3 protein gets one entry after TCRdb re-called the 5' RACE reads with MiXCR. The sample carries more than 65,000 distinct CDR3 sequences, about 7.8% recorded once. V was clipped by 5 bases and J by 3 bases, with 14 bases between them. This CDR3 region has 15 residues. This material consisted of PBMCs, taken at surgery. The sequence was obtained from a male donor with early-stage non-small cell lung cancer. V usage is TRBV12-3 or TRBV12-4 and J usage is TRBJ2-4; no clear D gene. Here the CDR3 reads CASSPLDSLKNIQYF. CDR3 bases: TGTGCCAGCAGTCCCCTCGACTCACTCAAAAACATTCAGTACTTC.